The 20 T cell receptor beta chains listed next were all sequenced from one sample in a study of OX40 agonist ivuxolimab in advanced cancers. The table came from immunoSEQ multiplex PCR; TCRdb's copy has only in-frame clones and leaves some out. Of under 90,000 clones listed, 85% to 95% were seen once; the top ten hold roughly an eighth. The sample here was CD4+ or CD8+ T cells sorted from blood, taken in a trial of the OX40 agonist ivuxolimab. The source is an adult with an advanced solid tumor such as melanoma, head and neck, liver or kidney cancer.

This chain joins TRBV7-9 and TRBJ2-5; 7 nucleotides line up with TRBD2. The V gene end was trimmed by 3 bases and the J gene end by 1 base; junction bases not matched to a gene: 8. This CDR3 has 16 amino acids. CDR1 and CDR2 from the germline V gene are SEHNR and FQNEAQ (reference sequence). The CDR3 nucleotides are TGTGCCAGCAGCTTCGGCGAAGCGGGGCTCCAAGAGACCCAGTACTTC. Amino acid sequence: CASSFGEAGLQETQYF.

The chain couples TRBV30 to TRBJ1-5; no definite D call. V was cut by 3 bases and J by 5 bases, with 14 bases left in between. The CDR3 is 14 residues long. Germline V gene lookup returns CDR1 GTSNPN and CDR2 SVGIG (reference sequence). The CDR3 is CAWSATGGYQPQHF. The CDR3 nucleotides are TGTGCCTGGAGCGCGACGGGCGGGTATCAGCCCCAGCATTTT.

The chain has TRBV6-5 and TRBJ2-7; D possibly corresponds to TRBD1 (5 bases). V was trimmed by 3 bases and J by 0 bases, leaving 9 bases between them. This CDR3 is built from 14 residues. Per germline, CDR1 MNHEY and CDR2 SVGAGI. The CDR3 sequence: CASSYEDTSYEQYF. The CDR3 DNA reads TGTGCCAGCAGTTATGAGGACACCTCCTACGAGCAGTACTTC.

This clone was found once. This chain joins TRBV19 and TRBJ1-1, with 10 nucleotides matching TRBD1. V gave up 3 bases and J gave up 1 base; unmatched junction bases: 8. Germline-derived CDR1 and CDR2 are LNHDA and SQIVND (reference sequence). The CDR3 has 17 residues. In nucleotides, the CDR3 is TGTGCCAGTAGTATCATACCGGGACAGGGGTCGAACACTGAAGCTTTCTTT. This sequence encodes CASSIIPGQGSNTEAFF.

This clone was observed a single time. Here the CDR3 reads CASTVDRVIHGYTF. The CDR3 DNA sequence: TGTGCCAGCACCGTTGACAGAGTTATTCATGGCTACACCTTC. This sequence joins TRBV28 and TRBJ1-2, with a possible D match to TRBD1 (5 bases). Germline loops: CDR1 MDHEN, CDR2 SYDVKM. Trimming took 7 bases from V and 6 from J, leaving 18 bases between them. The CDR3 consists of 14 residues.

This chain links TRBV6-6 with TRBJ2-7, with D uncertain. Trimming removed 2 bases from V and 4 bases from J, with 15 bases in between. Germline CDR1 is MNHNY and CDR2 is SVGAGI (reference sequence). The CDR3 runs 15 residues. The CDR3 reads CASSYPDQRQYEQYF. DNA of the CDR3: TGTGCCAGCAGTTACCCCGACCAACGACAATACGAGCAGTACTTC.

The rearrangement joins TRBV7-2 to TRBJ1-3, with D uncertain. Germline loops: CDR1 SGHTA, CDR2 FQGNSA. There are 14 residues in the CDR3. V gave up 3 bases and J gave up 1 base, with 7 bases separating them. This CDR3 reads CASSFAGSGNTIYF. The CDR3 nucleotides read TGTGCCAGCAGCTTCGCGGGTTCTGGAAACACCATATATTTT. The complete variable domain, with remaining parts taken from reference TRBV7-2 and TRBJ1-3, reads GAGVSQSPSNKVTEKGKDVELRCDPISGHTALYWYRQSLGQGLEFLIYFQGNSAPDKSGLPSDRFSAERTGGSVSTLTIQRTQQEDSAVYLCASSFAGSGNTIYFGEGSWLTVV.

The chain is built from TRBV6-1 and TRBJ2-7, with D hard to call. Germline loops: CDR1 MNHNS, CDR2 SASEGT. Between the trimmed V and J ends, which lost 1 base and 0 bases, there was a span of 13 bases. The CDR3 is made up of 16 amino acids. The CDR3 reads CASSEEDWVTSYEQYF. In DNA, the CDR3 is TGTGCCAGCAGTGAAGAAGATTGGGTTACCTCCTACGAGCAGTACTTC.

The V call is TRBV6-1, the J call TRBJ1-1; 9 bases are a match to TRBD1. The V gene's germline CDR1 is MNHNS and CDR2 SASEGT. The CDR3 runs to 13 residues. The ends lost 10 bases at V and 1 base at J; junction bases unmatched: 4. CDR3 protein: CANQQGANTEAFF. The CDR3 DNA follows: TGTGCCAACCAACAGGGGGCGAACACTGAAGCTTTCTTT.

The J gene is TRBJ1-4, the V gene TRBV9, with TRBD1 matching over 9 bases. Germline CDR1 SGDLS, CDR2 YYNGEE. The CDR3 has 14 amino acids. Losses at the gene ends were 3 bases for V and 6 bases for J; bases not matched to a gene: 3. The CDR3: CASSARTGDEKLFF. CDR3 bases: TGTGCCAGCAGCGCCCGGACAGGGGATGAAAAACTGTTTTTT.

The rearrangement links TRBV7-3 to TRBJ2-1; 16 bases match TRBD2. V shed 5 bases, J shed 8 bases, and the junction held 12 bases outside the gene matches. Germline CDR1 and CDR2: SGHTA and FQGTGA. This CDR3 comprises 18 residues. This CDR3 reads CASSLSGLAGGPHDEQFF. CDR3 bases: TGTGCCAGCAGCCTATCGGGACTAGCGGGAGGGCCTCACGATGAGCAGTTCTTC.

V and J are TRBV14 and TRBJ2-1, with D possibly TRBD1 on 7 matching bases. The V end lost 1 base, the J end lost 1 base, and 17 bases lay between the germline ends. The CDR3 is 18 residues long. Germline V gene data show CDR1 as SGHDN and CDR2 as FVKESK. CDR3 sequence reads: CASSQAGARGSSYNEQFF. The DNA for the CDR3 is TGTGCCAGCAGCCAAGCGGGGGCCAGGGGGTCGTCCTACAATGAGCAGTTCTTC.

CDR3 DNA: TGTGCCAGCAGCTTCCGGGCTAGCGGGGTCTCCTACGAGCAGTACTTC. Translated, it gives CASSFRASGVSYEQYF. V usage is TRBV7-2 and J usage is TRBJ2-7; 9 bases agree with TRBD2. In germline, CDR1 is SGHTA, CDR2 FQGNSA. The CDR3 contains 16 residues. V was pared by 3 bases and J by 0 bases, with 6 bases of the junction left unmatched.

This clone was seen a single time. The chain joins TRBV11-2 to TRBJ2-1; 8 positions match TRBD2. Germline V gives CDR1 SGHAT, CDR2 FQNNGV. V lost 3 bases to trimming and J lost 13 bases; unmatched junction nucleotides: 11. The CDR3 has 14 amino acids. Written as DNA, the CDR3 is TGTGCCAGCAGCTTGGGGGGGACTAGAACCGAACAGTTCTTC. Translation gives CASSLGGTRTEQFF.

This rearrangement joins TRBV4-1 to TRBJ2-6, with D possibly matching TRBD1 (5 bases). The CDR3 covers 16 residues. Germline-derived CDR1 and CDR2 are MGHRA and YSYEKL. V was trimmed by 2 bases and J by 10 bases, leaving 18 bases between them. The CDR3 coding sequence is TGCGCCAGCAGCCAAATCAGGACAACAAAGAGGAACGTCCTGACTTTC. As protein: CASSQIRTTKRNVLTF.

The chain employs TRBV4-1 and TRBJ2-7, with 9 bases that match TRBD2. J gave up 3 bases and V 0 bases, and 9 bases lay outside the gene matches. The CDR3 length is 17 residues. Germline-derived CDR1 and CDR2 are MGHRA and YSYEKL. CDR3: CASSQDPVASGVYEQYF. As DNA, the CDR3 is TGCGCCAGCAGCCAAGACCCCGTAGCTAGCGGGGTCTACGAGCAGTACTTC.

The CDR3 nucleotides read TGTGCCAGCAGCCAAGATACAGGGTCCTACGAGCAGTACTTC. Residues: CASSQDTGSYEQYF. The chain carries TRBV14 and TRBJ2-7; tentative D call: TRBD1 (6 bases). The V end lost 0 bases, the J end lost 1 base, and 7 bases lay between the germline ends. Germline CDR1 SGHDN, CDR2 FVKESK. This CDR3 is 14 amino acids long.

V and J are TRBV6-5 and TRBJ2-7; 9 nucleotides align to TRBD1. This CDR3 is built from 14 residues. The V gene end was trimmed by 6 bases and the J gene end by 2 bases; junction bases not matched to a gene: 5. Germline CDR1 reads MNHEY; CDR2 reads SVGAGI. The CDR3 bases are TGTGCCAGCAGCGGGGACAGGGCCACCTACGAGCAGTACTTC. The encoded protein is CASSGDRATYEQYF.

The gene calls are TRBV13 and TRBJ2-7; D gene uncertain. The CDR3 sequence is 17 residues long. Trimming pared 1 base from V and 2 bases from J, leaving 18 bases between. CDR1 PRHDT and CDR2 FYEKMQ come from the germline V gene (reference sequence). The CDR3 DNA reads TGTGCCAGCAGCTTAGCTTCGTTGGGCCGAACAGCCTACGAGCAGTACTTC. Translation gives CASSLASLGRTAYEQYF.

The gene calls are TRBV10-3 and TRBJ1-5, with D uncertain. This CDR3 is built from 16 residues. Germline CDR1 and CDR2: ENHRY and SYGVKD. V was trimmed by 0 bases and J by 5 bases, leaving 14 bases between them. The CDR3 bases are TGTGCCATCAGTGAGTCGATCGGCCGAACCTATCAGCCCCAGCATTTT. It yields the protein CAISESIGRTYQPQHF.